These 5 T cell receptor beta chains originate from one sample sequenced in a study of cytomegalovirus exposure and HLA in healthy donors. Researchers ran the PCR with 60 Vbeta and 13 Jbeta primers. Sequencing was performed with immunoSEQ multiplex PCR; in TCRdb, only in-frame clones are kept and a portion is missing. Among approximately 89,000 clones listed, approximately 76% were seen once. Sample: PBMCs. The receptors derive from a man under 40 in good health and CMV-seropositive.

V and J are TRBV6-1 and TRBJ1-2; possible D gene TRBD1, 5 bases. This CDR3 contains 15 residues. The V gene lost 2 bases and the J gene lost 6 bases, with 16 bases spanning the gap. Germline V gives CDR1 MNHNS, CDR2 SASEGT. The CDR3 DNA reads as TGTGCCAGCAGTGAAATCCCCTCGGGAGGGGATGGCTACACCTTC. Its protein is CASSEIPSGGDGYTF.

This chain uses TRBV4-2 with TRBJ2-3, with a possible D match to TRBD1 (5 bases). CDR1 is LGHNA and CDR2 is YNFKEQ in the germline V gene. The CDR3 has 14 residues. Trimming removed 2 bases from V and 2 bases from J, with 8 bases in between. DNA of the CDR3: TGTGCCAGCAGCCAACTACAGGACACAGATACGCAGTATTTT. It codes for CASSQLQDTDTQYF.

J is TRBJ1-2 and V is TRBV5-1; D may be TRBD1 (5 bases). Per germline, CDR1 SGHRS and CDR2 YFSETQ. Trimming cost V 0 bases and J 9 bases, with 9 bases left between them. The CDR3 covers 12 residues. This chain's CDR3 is CASSLDGGSYTF. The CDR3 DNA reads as TGCGCCAGCAGCTTGGATGGGGGGAGCTACACCTTC.

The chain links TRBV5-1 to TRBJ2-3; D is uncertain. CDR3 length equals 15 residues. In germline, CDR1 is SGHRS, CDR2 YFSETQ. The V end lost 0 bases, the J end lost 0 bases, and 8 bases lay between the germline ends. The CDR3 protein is CASSLVPGSTDTQYF. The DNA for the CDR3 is TGCGCCAGCAGCTTGGTTCCAGGTAGCACAGATACGCAGTATTTT.

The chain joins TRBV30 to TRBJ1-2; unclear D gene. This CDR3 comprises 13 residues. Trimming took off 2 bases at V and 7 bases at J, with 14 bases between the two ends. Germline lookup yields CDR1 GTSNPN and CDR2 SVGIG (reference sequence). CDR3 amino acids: CAWSTITGFGYTF. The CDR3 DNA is TGTGCCTGGAGTACCATTACGGGGTTTGGCTACACCTTC.